Listed here are 31 T cell receptor beta chains from one sample, sequenced in a study of shared clonotypes between healthy human individuals. TCRdb's copy holds only in-frame clones and misses some; the assay was immunoSEQ multiplex PCR. Here the sample spans about 450,000 clones, 79% being singletons. Material: PBMCs. These TCRs come from a woman aged 40 to 49 in good health. Some clones in this sample may be carry-over from other donors' samples.

V gene TRBV2 combines with J gene TRBJ2-7; D might be TRBD2 (6 bases). Germline-derived CDR1 and CDR2 are SNHLY and FYNNEI. V lost 5 bases, J lost 2 bases, and 19 bases lay in between. CDR3 length: 16 residues. CDR3: CASSRTLATTTYEQYF. The CDR3 DNA reads TGTGCCAGCAGTCGAACCCTAGCGACCACTACCTACGAGCAGTACTTC.

This clone was seen just once. The chain links TRBV29-1 to TRBJ1-2, with a weak D call TRBD1 (5 bases). There are 13 residues in the CDR3. With 3 bases removed from V and 4 bases from J, the gap between germline ends came to 12 bases. Germline V gives CDR1 SQVTM, CDR2 ANQGSEA. The CDR3 reads CSVDIIGGYGYTF. CDR3 nucleotides: TGCAGCGTTGATATCATTGGGGGCTATGGCTACACCTTC.

The chain joins TRBV7-8 to TRBJ2-1; TRBD1 aligns across 7 bases. This CDR3 contains 15 residues. Germline CDR1 reads SGHVS; CDR2 reads FQNEAQ. Trimming cost V 2 bases and J 2 bases; bases outside gene matches: 3. CDR3 DNA: TGTGCCAGCAGCTTATGGGGACAGCCCTACAATGAGCAGTTCTTC. Amino acids: CASSLWGQPYNEQFF.

With respect to this clone: One end of the junction does not line up with germline, which may come from a read error. The V and J genes are TRBV6-5 and TRBJ2-5; no clear D. The length of the CDR3 is 15 residues. CDR1 MNHEY and CDR2 SVGAGI come from the germline V gene. CDR3 DNA: TGTGCCAGCAGAGAGACCGTGGAACAGCAAGGGACCCAGTACTTC. It is translated as CASRETVEQQGTQYF.

The chain joins TRBV5-3 to TRBJ1-5, with D possibly TRBD1 on 6 matching bases. TRBV5-3 qualifies as an ORF whose function is uncertain. Trimming removed 4 bases from V and 1 base from J, with 18 bases in between. The CDR3 is made up of 17 amino acids. Here the CDR3 DNA reads TGTGCCAGAAGCCGTACACAGGGATTCCTCAGCAATCAGCCCCAGCATTTT. The encoded protein is CARSRTQGFLSNQPQHF.

The V call is TRBV7-3, the J call TRBJ2-2; D not resolved. Per germline, CDR1 SGHTA and CDR2 FQGTGA. V was trimmed by 1 base and J by 7 bases, leaving 4 bases between them. The CDR3 length is 12 residues. The CDR3 DNA reads as TGTGCCAGCAGCTTAAAGCACGGGGAGCTGTTTTTT. It yields the protein CASSLKHGELFF.

This chain connects TRBV28 to TRBJ2-2; tentatively, D is TRBD1 (6 bases). Germline CDR1 reads MDHEN; CDR2 reads SYDVKM. The CDR3 spans 24 residues. Trimming cost V 1 base and J 1 base, with 34 bases left between them. The CDR3 DNA sequence: TGTGCCAGCAGTTTATTCCGAAGCCTCACAGGGAAACCCTTCCCGACTTTGAACACCGGGGAGCTGTTTTTT. As protein: CASSLFRSLTGKPFPTLNTGELFF.

The genes are TRBV28 and TRBJ1-3, with a tentative D call TRBD1 (5 bases). Trimming took 5 bases from V and 3 from J, leaving 8 bases between them. Germline V gene sequence: CDR1 MDHEN, CDR2 SYDVKM. The CDR3 covers 13 residues. CDR3 in DNA: TGTGCCAGCAGTGGGGGTATTGGAAACACCATATATTTT. It codes for CASSGGIGNTIYF.

J is TRBJ2-1 and V is TRBV5-6, with a weak D call TRBD1 (6 bases). Deletions cut 0 bases from V and 8 bases from J, with 15 bases between. The CDR3 covers 15 residues. Germline V gene lookup returns CDR1 SGHDT and CDR2 YYEEEE. This chain's CDR3 is CASSLGSGHPDEQFF. The CDR3 DNA sequence: TGTGCCAGCAGCTTGGGGTCGGGACACCCCGATGAGCAGTTCTTC.

The chain uses TRBV4-2 and TRBJ2-5; 12 nucleotides match TRBD2. Germline V gene lookup returns CDR1 LGHNA and CDR2 YNFKEQ. J lost 7 bases, V lost 3 bases, and 12 bases had no gene match. CDR3 length: 17 residues. CDR3 in DNA: TGTGCCAGCAGCCAGGAATGGACTAGCGGGAAGAGAGGGACCCAGTACTTC. It yields the protein CASSQEWTSGKRGTQYF.

This chain joins TRBV7-9 and TRBJ2-3; D possibly corresponds to TRBD1 (6 bases). The ends were cut back, 1 base at V and 1 base at J, with 18 bases in the middle. The CDR3 runs to 18 residues. The V gene's germline CDR1 is SEHNR and CDR2 FQNEAQ (reference sequence). CDR3 DNA sequence: TGTGCCAGCAGCTTAGGGATCCAGGGGCGATCGGGCACAGATACGCAGTATTTT. Its translation: CASSLGIQGRSGTDTQYF.

The chain carries TRBV27 and TRBJ1-4; 7 bases line up with TRBD1. Germline values: CDR1 MNHEY, CDR2 SMNVEV (reference sequence). The junction had 10 bases not matched to a gene; V was cut back by 3 bases and J by 3 bases. CDR3 size: 17 residues. The CDR3 region is CASSLNRGPLSNEKLFF. CDR3 sequence (DNA): TGTGCCAGCAGTTTGAACAGGGGCCCCCTCTCTAATGAAAAACTGTTTTTT.

The chain has TRBV27 and TRBJ2-3; tentatively, D is TRBD2 (6 bases). V was trimmed by 5 bases and J by 7 bases, leaving 13 bases between them. Germline V gene data show CDR1 as MNHEY and CDR2 as SMNVEV (reference sequence). The CDR3 spans 13 residues. CDR3 in DNA: TGTGCCAGCAGTCAAGGAGGGCCGAATACGCAGTATTTT. Its protein product is CASSQGGPNTQYF.

V gene TRBV28 combines with J gene TRBJ2-4; 8 positions match TRBD1. Germline V gene data show CDR1 as MDHEN and CDR2 as SYDVKM. This CDR3 is built from 15 residues. V trimming: 8 bases; J trimming: 7 bases; junction bases outside the gene matches: 13. The CDR3 DNA is TGTGCCAGCGGAGACAGGGGTGGTCAGGTGAACATTCAGTACTTC. As protein: CASGDRGGQVNIQYF.

V usage is TRBV5-1 and J usage is TRBJ2-1, with D perhaps matching TRBD1 or TRBD2 (5 bases each). With 1 base removed from V and 0 bases from J, the gap between germline ends came to 11 bases. Per germline, CDR1 SGHRS and CDR2 YFSETQ. The CDR3 spans 16 residues. This chain's CDR3 is CASSLLPGSSYNEQFF. The CDR3 coding sequence is TGCGCCAGCAGCTTGCTTCCAGGGAGCTCCTACAATGAGCAGTTCTTC. The variable domain in full, with the rest retrieved from reference TRBV5-1 and TRBJ2-1, is KAGVTQTPRYLIKTRGQQVTLSCSPISGHRSVSWYQQTPGQGLQFLFEYFSETQRNKGNFPGRFSGRQFSNSRSEMNVSTLELGDSALYLCASSLLPGSSYNEQFFGPGTRLTVL.

The table lists this clone with a count of one. This sequence joins TRBV27 and TRBJ1-5; D is unclear. V gave up 5 bases and J gave up 4 bases, with 9 bases separating them. From germline, CDR1 is MNHEY and CDR2 SMNVEV (reference sequence). The CDR3 contains 13 residues. CDR3 loop: CASSPYPNQPQHF. CDR3 DNA: TGTGCCAGCAGTCCATACCCTAATCAGCCCCAGCATTTT.

The J gene is TRBJ2-7, the V gene TRBV4-3; D is uncertain. The V and J ends lost 1 base and 2 bases respectively, with 12 bases between them. The germline gives CDR1 LGHNA, CDR2 YSLEER. This CDR3 comprises 15 residues. CDR3 residues: CASSQVIGSTYEQYF. The CDR3 nucleotides read TGCGCCAGCAGCCAAGTGATCGGTAGTACCTACGAGCAGTACTTC.

This clone appeared a single time. The rearrangement joins TRBV5-1 to TRBJ2-7; D is possibly TRBD1 (6 bases). The CDR3 is made up of 14 amino acids. Germline V CDR1 and CDR2: SGHRS, YFSETQ. V gave up 4 bases and J gave up 5 bases, with 16 bases separating them. The CDR3 region has the DNA TGCGCCAGCAGCCTAGACAGGTTGCTAAACGAGCAGTACTTC. Protein sequence: CASSLDRLLNEQYF.

This rearrangement joins TRBV2 to TRBJ2-2; no clear D. Germline V gene sequence: CDR1 SNHLY, CDR2 FYNNEI. The V and J ends lost 8 bases and 6 bases respectively, with 16 bases between them. The CDR3 is 14 amino acids. CDR3 amino acids: CASVRTPTAGELFF. The CDR3 DNA follows: TGTGCCAGCGTTAGGACCCCAACCGCCGGGGAGCTGTTTTTT.

Only a few counts were recorded for this clone. This chain joins TRBV7-9 and TRBJ2-7, with D maybe TRBD2 (6 bases). V was clipped by 0 bases and J by 4 bases, with 10 bases between them. The CDR3 totals 14 residues. Germline V gene data show CDR1 as SEHNR and CDR2 as FQNEAQ (reference sequence). The CDR3 here is CASSLAFGGYEQYF. The DNA of the CDR3 is TGTGCCAGCAGCTTAGCGTTTGGAGGGTACGAGCAGTACTTC.

The gene calls are TRBV5-4 and TRBJ2-7; D is undetermined. V lost 4 bases and J 2 bases, leaving 16 bases between the germline ends. Germline lookup yields CDR1 SGHNT and CDR2 YYREEE (reference sequence). The CDR3 is 15 residues long. In nucleotides, the CDR3 is TGTGCCAGCAGCGTGGACGCGCCGCCAGCCTACGAGCAGTACTTC. As protein: CASSVDAPPAYEQYF. Based on the CDR3 plus reference TRBV5-4 and TRBJ2-7, the full variable domain is ETGVTQSPTHLIKTRGQQVTLRCSSQSGHNTVSWYQQALGQGPQFIFQYYREEENGRGNFPPRFSGLQFPNYSSELNVNALELDDSALYLCASSVDAPPAYEQYFGPGTRLTVT.

This chain uses TRBV2 with TRBJ2-2; tentative D call: TRBD1 (5 bases). The CDR3 runs to 16 residues. Germline assignment: CDR1 SNHLY and CDR2 FYNNEI. V was clipped by 0 bases and J by 3 bases, with 11 bases between them. CDR3 nucleotide sequence: TGTGCCAGCAGTGAAGCTAGAGCCAGGGACACCGGGGAGCTGTTTTTT. Protein product: CASSEARARDTGELFF.

The V gene is TRBV5-4, the J gene TRBJ2-1; tentative D call: TRBD2 (6 bases). The V gene lost 5 bases and the J gene lost 0 bases, with 21 bases spanning the gap. The length of the CDR3 is 18 residues. CDR1 is SGHNT, CDR2 YYREEE, per germline (reference sequence). The CDR3 loop reads CASSFGRYWAGSYNEQFF. Written as DNA, the CDR3 is TGTGCCAGCAGTTTCGGGAGATACTGGGCCGGCTCCTACAATGAGCAGTTCTTC.

V is TRBV5-4 and J is TRBJ2-3; maybe TRBD1 (6 bases). The germline V and J ends were trimmed by 0 bases and 4 bases, with 12 bases remaining between them. Germline CDR1 reads SGHNT; CDR2 reads YYREEE (reference sequence). CDR3 size: 15 residues. CDR3 sequence reads: CASSLGTGRADTQYF. Written as DNA, the CDR3 is TGTGCCAGCAGCTTGGGTACAGGGCGCGCAGATACGCAGTATTTT.

J is TRBJ2-7 and V is TRBV19; either TRBD1 or TRBD2 may supply D (5 bases each). Germline CDR1 reads LNHDA; CDR2 reads SQIVND (reference sequence). V shed 1 base and J shed 6 bases, with 13 bases lying between them. This CDR3 region has 14 residues. The CDR3 loop reads CASSIGGPGREQYF. CDR3 in DNA: TGTGCCAGTAGTATAGGAGGGCCGGGGCGCGAGCAGTACTTC.

V usage is TRBV28 and J usage is TRBJ1-5; weak D call: TRBD1 (6 bases). The CDR3 is 14 amino acids. Trimming left V 7 bases short and J 4 bases short, with 14 bases between. The germline CDR1 and CDR2 sequences are MDHEN and SYDVKM. The CDR3 nucleotides read TGTGCCAGCACCACTGGGGGCAGTAATCAGCCCCAGCATTTT. Amino acids: CASTTGGSNQPQHF. Full variable domain (missing parts from reference TRBV28 and TRBJ1-5): DVKVTQSSRYLVKRTGEKVFLECVQDMDHENMFWYRQDPGLGLRLIYFSYDVKMKEKGDIPEGYSVSREKKERFSLILESASTNQTSMYLCASTTGGSNQPQHFGDGTRLSIL.

The V and J genes are TRBV7-2 and TRBJ1-2; D remains unclear. V was shortened by 5 bases and J by 3 bases, with 13 bases between the two germline ends. CDR3 length: 14 residues. Germline CDR1 SGHTA, CDR2 FQGNSA. CDR3 region: CASSRGASDYGYTF. The CDR3 DNA reads TGTGCCAGCAGCCGGGGAGCGTCCGACTATGGCTACACCTTC.

The chain recombines TRBV29-1 with TRBJ2-1; 15 positions match TRBD2. Germline CDR1 is SQVTM and CDR2 is ANQGSEA. The length of the CDR3 is 16 residues. Trimming at V came to 1 base and at J to 8 bases, leaving 6 bases not matched to a gene. This chain's CDR3 is CSVEGTSGRAEYEQFF. DNA for the CDR3: TGCAGCGTTGAAGGGACTAGCGGGAGGGCCGAGTATGAGCAGTTCTTC.

The rearrangement uses TRBV5-1 and TRBJ1-3, with D maybe TRBD1 (5 bases). The CDR3 is made up of 16 amino acids. Between the trimmed V and J ends, which lost 0 bases and 3 bases, there was a span of 13 bases. Germline values: CDR1 SGHRS, CDR2 YFSETQ. The CDR3 DNA follows: TGCGCCAGCAGCTTGGAAGCCGGGGGTTATGGAAACACCATATATTTT. It is translated as CASSLEAGGYGNTIYF.

This rearrangement joins TRBV9 to TRBJ2-5, with 8 bases fitting TRBD2. The CDR3 sequence is 16 residues long. The trim removed 4 bases at V and 1 base at J, leaving 9 bases unmatched. Looked up from germline, CDR1 is SGDLS and CDR2 is YYNGEE. Here the CDR3 reads CASSPGAGGPQETQYF. The CDR3 coding sequence is TGTGCCAGCAGCCCAGGGGCGGGAGGTCCCCAAGAGACCCAGTACTTC.

This rearrangement joins TRBV28 to TRBJ1-4; D is undetermined. The germline gives CDR1 MDHEN, CDR2 SYDVKM. V lost 3 bases, J lost 2 bases, and 7 bases lay in between. The CDR3 contains 14 residues. The CDR3 DNA reads as TGTGCCAGCAGTTTTCAGGACACTAATGAAAAACTGTTTTTT. The encoded protein is CASSFQDTNEKLFF. Looking up the rest from reference TRBV28 and TRBJ1-4 gives the full variable domain: DVKVTQSSRYLVKRTGEKVFLECVQDMDHENMFWYRQDPGLGLRLIYFSYDVKMKEKGDIPEGYSVSREKKERFSLILESASTNQTSMYLCASSFQDTNEKLFFGSGTQLSVL.